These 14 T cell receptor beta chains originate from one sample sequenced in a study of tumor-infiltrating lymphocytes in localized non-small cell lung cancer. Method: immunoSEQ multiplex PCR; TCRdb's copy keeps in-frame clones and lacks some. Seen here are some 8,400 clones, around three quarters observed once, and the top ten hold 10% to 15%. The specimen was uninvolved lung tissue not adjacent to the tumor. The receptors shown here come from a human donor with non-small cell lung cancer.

The CDR3 DNA follows: TGTGCCAGCAGCTTAGGGGCGACTAGCTATAATGAGCAGTTCTTC. Translation gives CASSLGATSYNEQFF. V and J are TRBV7-2 and TRBJ2-1; the match to TRBD2 covers 7 bases. The germline V gene encodes CDR1 SGHTA and CDR2 FQGNSA. Trimming took 1 base from V and 7 from J; bases not matched to a gene: 7. The CDR3 has 15 residues.

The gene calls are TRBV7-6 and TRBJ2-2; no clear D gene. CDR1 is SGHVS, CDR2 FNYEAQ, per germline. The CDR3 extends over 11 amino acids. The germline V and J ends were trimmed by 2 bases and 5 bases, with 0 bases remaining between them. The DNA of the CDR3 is TGTGCCAGCAGCTTAACCGGGGAGCTGTTTTTT. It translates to CASSLTGELFF.

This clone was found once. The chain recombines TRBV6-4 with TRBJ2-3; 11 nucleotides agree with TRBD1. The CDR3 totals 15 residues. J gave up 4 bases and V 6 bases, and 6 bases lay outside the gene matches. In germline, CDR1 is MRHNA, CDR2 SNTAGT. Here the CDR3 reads CASSAGTGGPDTQYF. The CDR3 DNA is TGTGCCAGCAGCGCCGGGACAGGGGGTCCAGATACGCAGTATTTT.

The CDR3 is CASSPPRGPQHF. The CDR3 DNA sequence: TGTGCCAGCAGTCCCCCCAGGGGGCCCCAGCATTTT. The V gene is TRBV28, the J gene TRBJ1-5; weak D call: TRBD1 (6 bases). Trimming stripped 5 bases from V and 9 bases from J, with 11 bases between. The CDR3 sequence is 12 residues long. CDR1 is MDHEN and CDR2 is SYDVKM in the germline V gene.

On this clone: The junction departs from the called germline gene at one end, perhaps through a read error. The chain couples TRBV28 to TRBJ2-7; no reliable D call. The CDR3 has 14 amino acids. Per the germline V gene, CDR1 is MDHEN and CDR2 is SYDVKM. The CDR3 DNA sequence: TGTGCCAGCAGTTCCCGAAGAGGCTCCTACGGGCAGTACTTC. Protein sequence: CASSSRRGSYGQYF.

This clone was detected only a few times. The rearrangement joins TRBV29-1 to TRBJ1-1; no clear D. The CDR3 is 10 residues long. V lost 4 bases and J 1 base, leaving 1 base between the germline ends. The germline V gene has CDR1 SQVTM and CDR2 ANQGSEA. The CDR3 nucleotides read TGCAGCGTTGCGAACACTGAAGCTTTCTTT. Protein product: CSVANTEAFF.

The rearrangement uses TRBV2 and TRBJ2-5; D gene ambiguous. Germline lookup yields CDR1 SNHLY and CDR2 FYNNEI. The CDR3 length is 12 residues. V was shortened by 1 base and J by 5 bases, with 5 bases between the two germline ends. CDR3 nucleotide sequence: TGTGCCAGCAGTGAAGATCGGGAGACCCAGTACTTC. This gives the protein CASSEDRETQYF. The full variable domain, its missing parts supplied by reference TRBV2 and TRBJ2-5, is EPEVTQTPSHQVTQMGQEVILRCVPISNHLYFYWYRQILGQKVEFLVSFYNNEISEKSEIFDDQFSVERPDGSNFTLKIRSTKLEDSAMYFCASSEDRETQYFGPGTRLLVL.

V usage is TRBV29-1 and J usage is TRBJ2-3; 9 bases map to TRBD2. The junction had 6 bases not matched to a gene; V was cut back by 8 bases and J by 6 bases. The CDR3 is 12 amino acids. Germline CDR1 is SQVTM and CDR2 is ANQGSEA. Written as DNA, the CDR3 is TGCAGCTTTGGACTAGCGAGCGATACGCAGTATTTT. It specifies CSFGLASDTQYF.

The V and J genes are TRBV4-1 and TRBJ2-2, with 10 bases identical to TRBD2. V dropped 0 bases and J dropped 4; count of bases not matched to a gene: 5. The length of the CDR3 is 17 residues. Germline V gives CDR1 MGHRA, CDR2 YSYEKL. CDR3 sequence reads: CASSQDPSGSATGELFF. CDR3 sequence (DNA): TGCGCCAGCAGCCAAGATCCTAGCGGGAGCGCCACCGGGGAGCTGTTTTTT.

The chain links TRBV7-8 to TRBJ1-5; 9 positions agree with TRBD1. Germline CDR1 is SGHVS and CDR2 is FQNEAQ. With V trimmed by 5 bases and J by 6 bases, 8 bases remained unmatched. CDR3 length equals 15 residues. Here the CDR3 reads CASSTRDREAQPQHF. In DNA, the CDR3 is TGTGCCAGCAGCACCCGGGACAGGGAAGCTCAGCCCCAGCATTTT.

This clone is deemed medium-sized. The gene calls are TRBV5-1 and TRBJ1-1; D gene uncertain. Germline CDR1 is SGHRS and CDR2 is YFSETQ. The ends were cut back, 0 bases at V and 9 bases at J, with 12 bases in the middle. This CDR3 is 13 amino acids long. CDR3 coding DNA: TGCGCCAGCAGCTTGGAAGGGAGGGCTAAAGCTTTCTTT. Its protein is CASSLEGRAKAFF.

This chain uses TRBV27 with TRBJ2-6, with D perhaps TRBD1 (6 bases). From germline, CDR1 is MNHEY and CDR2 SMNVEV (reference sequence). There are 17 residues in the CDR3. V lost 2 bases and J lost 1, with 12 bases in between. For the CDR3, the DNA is TGTGCCAGCAGTTTAGGGCAGGGGCAGTCTGGGGCCAACGTCCTGACTTTC. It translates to CASSLGQGQSGANVLTF.

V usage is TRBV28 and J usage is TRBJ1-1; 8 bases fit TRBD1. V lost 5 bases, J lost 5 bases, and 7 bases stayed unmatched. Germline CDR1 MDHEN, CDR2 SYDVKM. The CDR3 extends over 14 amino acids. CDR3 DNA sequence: TGTGCCAGCAGTCCGGACAGGGCGGGAACTGAAGCTTTCTTT. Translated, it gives CASSPDRAGTEAFF.

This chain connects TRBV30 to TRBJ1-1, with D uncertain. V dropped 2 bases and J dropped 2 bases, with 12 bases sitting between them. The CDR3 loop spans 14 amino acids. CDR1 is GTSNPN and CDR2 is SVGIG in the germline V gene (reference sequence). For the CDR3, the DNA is TGTGCCTGGAGTCTGGCGTCATACAACACTGAAGCTTTCTTT. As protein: CAWSLASYNTEAFF. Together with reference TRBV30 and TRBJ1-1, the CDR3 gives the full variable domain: SQTIHQWPATLVQPVGSPLSLECTVEGTSNPNLYWYRQAAGRGLQLLFYSVGIGQISSEVPQNLSASRPQDRQFILSSKKLLLSDSGFYLCAWSLASYNTEAFFGQGTRLTVV.